These T cell receptor beta chains were read from a single sample in a study of radiation and T cells in renal cell carcinoma. Assay: immunoSEQ multiplex PCR; the TCRdb copy retains only in-frame clones and omits some. The sample includes 130,000 or so clones, 75% to 90% of them seen just once. Sequencing used blood, obtained from a patient whose treatment included radiotherapy and nephrectomy. The receptors were gathered from a woman in her 50s with renal cell carcinoma. Both conserved end residues are part of each CDR3. The D gene is left open where the match is weak. Some rows have no size entry. The others give once, few or many, or a class for an expanded clone.

TRBJ1-4 NA TRBV6-6 NA TGTGCCAGCAGATACCAGGGAGGGGATACTAATGAAAAACTGTTTTTT CASRYQGGDTNEKLFF
TRBJ2-7 TRBD1 TRBV7-8 NA TGTGCCAGCAGCTTTAGCTATTCGGCAGGGGGACACGAGCAGTACTTC CASSFSYSAGGHEQYF
TRBJ1-2 NA TRBV5-1 once TGCGCCAGCAGCGTCCGGGACGGTGGCTACACCTTC CASSVRDGGYTF
TRBJ2-5 NA TRBV5-6 once TGTGCCAGCAGCTTGCAGGGGGAGACCCAGTACTTC CASSLQGETQYF
TRBJ2-5 NA TRBV25-1 NA TGTGCCAGCAGTGAACCGAGAGGGCTGGGGGAGACCCAGTACTTC CASSEPRGLGETQYF
TRBJ1-1 NA TRBV6-1 NA TGTGCCAGCAGACACCTAGGGGGGAACACTGAAGCTTTCTTT CASRHLGGNTEAFF
TRBJ1-2 TRBD1 TRBV4-2 NA TGTGCCAGCAGCCTGGACAGGGGGCGGGGAGGTGGCTACACCTTC CASSLDRGRGGGYTF
TRBJ1-4 NA TRBV19 NA TGTGCCAGTAATCGACAGGCGGGTAATGAAAAACTGTTTTTT CASNRQAGNEKLFF
TRBJ2-5 NA TRBV27 NA TGTGCCAGCAGTTGGGGGGAAGAGACCCAGTACTTC CASSWGEETQYF
TRBJ1-2 NA TRBV30 few TGTGCCTGGAGCCAGAGGGGGGAGTGGGGCTACACCTTC CAWSQRGEWGYTF
TRBJ2-7 TRBD1 TRBV5-4 NA TGTGCCAGCAGCTGGACAGGGGGCCAGGACGAGCAGTACTTC CASSWTGGQDEQYF
TRBJ1-1 NA TRBV7-2 NA TGTGCCAGCAGCTTTACTCCATCCCAGGGTGGGGGCACTGAAGCTTTCTTT CASSFTPSQGGGTEAFF
TRBJ1-1 NA TRBV4-3 NA TGCGCCAGCAGCCAAGATTACGGACACACTGAAGCTTTCTTT CASSQDYGHTEAFF
TRBJ1-5 TRBD1 TRBV13 few TGTGCCAGCAGCCGAAGGACAGGGACAATGGGCAATCAGCCCCAGCATTTT CASSRRTGTMGNQPQHF
TRBJ2-2 NA TRBV2 NA TGTGCCAGCAGTATAGGGGCGAACACCGGGGAGCTGTTTTTT CASSIGANTGELFF
TRBJ2-3 NA TRBV10-1 NA TGCGCCAGCAGTGGATCCAGGGAGACCTACACAGATACGCAGTATTTT CASSGSRETYTDTQYF
TRBJ1-3 TRBD1 TRBV5-6 NA TGTGCCAGCAGCCCAGGGGGGGCAGAAGGAAACACCATATATTTT CASSPGGAEGNTIYF
TRBJ1-5 NA TRBV6-5 NA TGTGCCAGCAGGAAGACAGTAACGAGCAATCAGCCCCAGCATTTT CASRKTVTSNQPQHF
TRBJ1-2 NA TRBV19 once TGTGCCAGTAGTAGGGCAGGGGCGACGAACTATGGCTACACCTTC CASSRAGATNYGYTF
TRBJ2-3 NA TRBV11-2 few TGTGCCAGCAGCCGGGGGTCTGGTAGCACAGATACGCAGTATTTT CASSRGSGSTDTQYF
TRBJ2-7 NA TRBV9 NA TGTGCCAGCAGCCCAAGGAGCGTCGGCGAGCAGTACTTC CASSPRSVGEQYF
TRBJ2-2 NA TRBV21-1 NA TGTGCCAGCAGTACTCCCCCACAGATCCCGAACACCGGGGAGCTGTTTTTT CASSTPPQIPNTGELFF
TRBJ1-2 NA TRBV5-4 NA TGTGCCAGCAGCTTGTACAGGAACTTCTATGGCTACACCTTC CASSLYRNFYGYTF
TRBJ1-1 TRBD1 TRBV4-1 NA TGCGCCAGCAGCCAAGGGTTGAGGACAGGGGGACTGAACACTGAAGCTTTCTTT CASSQGLRTGGLNTEAFF
TRBJ2-6 TRBD1 TRBV19 NA TGTGCCAGTAGTATCTCTCCAGGGGGCGCGGAAGGGGCCAACGTCCTGACTTTC CASSISPGGAEGANVLTF
TRBJ1-1 NA TRBV6-1 once TGTGCCACACAGGGAGTGGCAGGGGAGAGTGAAGCTTTCTTT CATQGVAGESEAFF
TRBJ1-5 NA TRBV5-5 NA TGTGCCAGCAGCCCAACGGGGGTGAGGTATAGCAATCAGCCCCAGCATTTT CASSPTGVRYSNQPQHF
TRBJ2-7 NA TRBV27 NA TGTGCCAGCAGTCAAACCGACAGATCCTACGAGCAGTACTTC CASSQTDRSYEQYF
TRBJ2-5 NA TRBV11-2 NA TGTGCCAGCAGTTATGAATATGTTGTCGAGACCCAGTACTTC CASSYEYVVETQYF
TRBJ2-3 NA TRBV6-5 NA TGTGCCAGCAGTTACTTTGCGGGGACCACAGATACGCAGTATTTT CASSYFAGTTDTQYF
TRBJ2-7 NA TRBV5-1 NA TGCGCCAGCAGCCCGGAGACTAGAGGCTACGAGCAGTACTTC CASSPETRGYEQYF
TRBJ2-6 NA TRBV6-5 NA TGTGCCAGCAGTTACGTACAGGACTCTGGGGCCAACGTCCTGACTTTC CASSYVQDSGANVLTF
TRBJ2-7 NA TRBV7-9 NA TGTGCCAGCAGCCCTGGGACGGGTGAGCAGTACTTC CASSPGTGEQYF
TRBJ2-3 NA TRBV10-3 once TGTGCCATCAGGGGGCTAGCGTCAGATACGCAGTATTTT CAIRGLASDTQYF
TRBJ2-1 NA TRBV30 NA TGTGCCTGGAGAGCGTCCCGCGAGGGTGAGCAGTTCTTC CAWRASREGEQFF
TRBJ2-5 NA TRBV14 once TGTGCCAGCAGCCTACAGGGAAAGGGGACCCAGTACTTC CASSLQGKGTQYF
TRBJ2-2 NA TRBV28 NA TGTGCCAGCAGTTTCTTGAACACCGGGGAGCTGTTTTTT CASSFLNTGELFF
TRBJ1-1 NA TRBV5-6 once TGTGCCAGCAGCTTGGCTTCGGGGTGGGACACTGAAGCTTTCTTT CASSLASGWDTEAFF
TRBJ2-1 TRBD2 TRBV5-1 NA TGCGCCAGCAGCTCGCAGCGGGAGGGTAATGAGCAGTTCTTC CASSSQREGNEQFF
TRBJ1-2 NA TRBV19 NA TGTGCCAGTAGTCTTTCCTCGGGGGCGCGTGGCTACACCTTC CASSLSSGARGYTF
TRBJ2-2 NA TRBV30 NA TGTGCCTGGACGCCCGAGAGACCGTCGGGCACCGGGGAGCTGTTTTTT CAWTPERPSGTGELFF
TRBJ1-1 NA TRBV7-9 once TGTGCCAGCAGCTTATATGGGGGAACTGAAGCTTTCTTT CASSLYGGTEAFF
TRBJ1-2 TRBD1 TRBV5-1 few TGCGCCAGCAGCTTGGAACAGGGGGGCGGCTACACCTTC CASSLEQGGGYTF
TRBJ2-3 TRBD2 TRBV4-1 NA TGCGCCAGCAGCTCAATGGGCGGGGGAGGTACAGATACGCAGTATTTT CASSSMGGGGTDTQYF
TRBJ1-4 NA TRBV19 few TGTGCCAGTAGTGTTCGGGACGGTAATGAAAAACTGTTTTTT CASSVRDGNEKLFF
TRBJ1-5 NA TRBV19 NA TGTGCCAGTAGTATATCAGACAATCAGCCCCAGCATTTT CASSISDNQPQHF
TRBJ1-5 NA TRBV13 NA TGTGCCAGCAGCTCAGGGAGGGGGTTCTCCCAGTATCAGCCCCAGCATTTT CASSSGRGFSQYQPQHF
TRBJ2-5 NA TRBV5-1 NA TGCGCCAGCGGCCGGGATGAGACTAGGGCCGGAGAGACCCAGTACTTC CASGRDETRAGETQYF
TRBJ1-1 NA TRBV7-9 NA TGTGCCAGCAGCCCGAAACGGACAGAGAACACTGAAGCTTTCTTT CASSPKRTENTEAFF
TRBJ2-3 TRBD2 TRBV20-1 NA TGCAGTGAGGCGGGGGGGCGTACGCAGTATTTT CSEAGGRTQYF
TRBJ2-1 TRBD2 TRBV4-3 NA TGCGCCAGCAGCCAAGATCCTCCACTAGCGGAGTCCTACAATGAGCAGTTCTTC CASSQDPPLAESYNEQFF
TRBJ1-2 NA TRBV7-2 NA TGTGCCAGCAGCTTGGGACGGGCTGCCTATGGCTACACCTTC CASSLGRAAYGYTF
TRBJ2-1 NA TRBV7-2 NA TGTGCCAGCAGCTTAGCCACCGCCAATGAGCAGTTCTTC CASSLATANEQFF
TRBJ1-1 NA TRBV2 NA TGTGCCAGCAGTGAAAAGAGTCAAGGGGGGAAGAGGAACACTGAAGCTTTCTTT CASSEKSQGGKRNTEAFF
TRBJ1-4 NA TRBV4-1 NA TGCGCCAGCAGCCCCCTTGGGGGGATTGAAAAACTGTTTTTT CASSPLGGIEKLFF